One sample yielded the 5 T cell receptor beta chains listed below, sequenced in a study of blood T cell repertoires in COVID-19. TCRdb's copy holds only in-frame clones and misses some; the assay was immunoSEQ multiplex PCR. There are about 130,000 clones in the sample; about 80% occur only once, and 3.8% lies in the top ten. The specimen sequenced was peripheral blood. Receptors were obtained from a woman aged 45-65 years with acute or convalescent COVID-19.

The CDR3 loop is CASSYAQGAFNTIYF. The CDR3 DNA follows: TGTGCCAGCAGTTATGCGCAGGGGGCTTTCAACACCATATATTTT. The V gene is TRBV6-5, the J gene TRBJ1-3; 8 nucleotides align to TRBD1. Looked up from germline, CDR1 is MNHEY and CDR2 is SVGAGI. V shed 3 bases and J 7 bases; nucleotides not matched to a gene: 8. The CDR3 loop spans 15 amino acids.

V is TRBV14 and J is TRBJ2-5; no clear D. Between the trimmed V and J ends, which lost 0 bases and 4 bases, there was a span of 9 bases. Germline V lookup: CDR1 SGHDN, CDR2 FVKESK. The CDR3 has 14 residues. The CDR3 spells CASSQEQRVETQYF. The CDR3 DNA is TGTGCCAGCAGCCAAGAACAACGGGTAGAGACCCAGTACTTC.

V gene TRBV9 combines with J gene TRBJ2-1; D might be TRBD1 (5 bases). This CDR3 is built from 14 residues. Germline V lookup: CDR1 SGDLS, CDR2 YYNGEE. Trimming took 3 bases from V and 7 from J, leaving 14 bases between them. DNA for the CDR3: TGTGCCAGCAGCGGGCAGGGTGGATGGAATGAGCAGTTCTTC. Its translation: CASSGQGGWNEQFF.

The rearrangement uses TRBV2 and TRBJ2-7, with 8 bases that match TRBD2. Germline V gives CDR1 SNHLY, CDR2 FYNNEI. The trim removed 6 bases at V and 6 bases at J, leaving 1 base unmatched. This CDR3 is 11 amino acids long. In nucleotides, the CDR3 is TGTGCCAGCAGCGGGACTAGCGAGCAGTACTTC. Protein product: CASSGTSEQYF.

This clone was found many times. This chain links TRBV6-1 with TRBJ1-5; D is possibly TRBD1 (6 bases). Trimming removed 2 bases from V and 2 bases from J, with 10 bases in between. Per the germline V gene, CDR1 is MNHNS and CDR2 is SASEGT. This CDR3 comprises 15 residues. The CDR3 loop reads CASSETGHGNQPQHF. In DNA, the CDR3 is TGTGCCAGCAGTGAAACAGGGCATGGCAATCAGCCCCAGCATTTT.